This is a list of T cell receptor beta chains from one sample in a study of T-cell reconstitution after alpha-beta-depleted transplantation in children. TCRdb reprocessed the PCR reads with MiXCR, giving one entry per CDR3 protein. The sample records around 700,000 distinct CDR3 sequences, roughly 13% being singletons. Specimen: PBMCs, collected before TCRalphabeta/CD19-depleted stem cell transplant. Receptors originate from a girl aged 2-9 years with congenital amegakaryocytic thrombocytopenia, due to receive a stem cell transplant. Each CDR3 is given with its conserved first and last residue. The D gene is left open where the match is weak. The listing skips clone size in some rows; elsewhere it reads once, few, many or a size class.

J gene,D gene,clone size,V gene,CDR3 DNA,CDR3 protein
TRBJ2-3,-,few,TRBV14,TGTGCCAGCAGCCAAATGTACACAGATACGCAGTATTTT,CASSQMYTDTQYF
TRBJ1-2,TRBD1,few,TRBV19,TGTGCCAGCGGGACAGGGTTCTTTTATGGCTACACCTTC,CASGTGFFYGYTF
TRBJ2-1,TRBD2,-,TRBV29-1,TGCAGCGTTGCGAGTAGCGGGAGGAAGGATGAGCAGTTCTTC,CSVASSGRKDEQFF
TRBJ2-1,-,many,TRBV24-1,TGTGCCACCAGTGATTTCAAGGGAGAGCAGTTCTTC,CATSDFKGEQFF
TRBJ2-3,TRBD2,-,TRBV12-3/TRBV12-4,TGTGCCAGCAGCCCGAGACTAGCGGGAATGGATACGCAGTATTTT,CASSPRLAGMDTQYF
TRBJ2-7,TRBD1,few,TRBV15,TGTGCCACCAGCAGAGCTTTGATGGAACAGGGGGCCGACGAGCAGTACTTC,CATSRALMEQGADEQYF
TRBJ2-3,-,few,TRBV6-1,TGTGCCACACGGGAGCGGGCACGGCGGGTAGATACGCAGTATTTT,CATRERARRVDTQYF
TRBJ2-7,TRBD2,-,TRBV12-3/TRBV12-4,TGTGCCAGCAGTTCCAACCCCATAGCGGGAGGGCCCCACGAGCAGTACTTC,CASSSNPIAGGPHEQYF
TRBJ2-7,TRBD2,-,TRBV4-2,TGTGCCAGCAGCCATGGACAGTCCAACGGGGGGGTTTACGAGCAGTACTTC,CASSHGQSNGGVYEQYF
TRBJ1-3,-,-,TRBV5-1,TGCGCCAGCAGAAGGGACATGCGGAACACCATATATTTT,CASRRDMRNTIYF
TRBJ2-7,TRBD2,-,TRBV7-8,TGTGCCAGCAGCTTCAGTAGCGGGAATTACTACGAGCAGTACTTC,CASSFSSGNYYEQYF
TRBJ2-7,TRBD2,few,TRBV7-9,TGTGCCAGCAGCACCGGCCGACTAGCGGGATACGAGCAGTACTTC,CASSTGRLAGYEQYF
TRBJ2-1,TRBD2,-,TRBV12-3/TRBV12-4,TGTGCCAGCAGCTCTGGACTAGCGGGAGCCACGGGTGAGCAGTTCTTC,CASSSGLAGATGEQFF
TRBJ2-1,TRBD2,many,TRBV29-1,TGCAGCGTTGTACAACTAGCGGGATACAATGAGCAGTTCTTC,CSVVQLAGYNEQFF
TRBJ2-7,-,-,TRBV4-1,TGCGCCAGCAGCCCCGGTGGGACACTTGGGGTCTACGAGCAGTACTTC,CASSPGGTLGVYEQYF
TRBJ2-7,TRBD2,many,TRBV3-1,TGTGCCAGCAGCAAGACTAGCGGGAAACGCGAGCAGTACTTC,CASSKTSGKREQYF
TRBJ2-1,TRBD2,many,TRBV24-1,TGTGCCACCAGTGTCTTACTAGCGGGCGTAAACAATGAGCAGTTCTTC,CATSVLLAGVNNEQFF
TRBJ2-1,-,-,TRBV6-4,TGTGCCAGCAGTGACTCTGAGAGCAGGGGAACGTTCTTC,CASSDSESRGTFF
TRBJ2-2,TRBD1,-,TRBV6-1,TGTGCCAGCAGCAACCCCGGGACAGGGAGGACCGGGGAGCTGTTTTTT,CASSNPGTGRTGELFF
TRBJ2-2,-,-,TRBV5-4,TGTGCCAGCAGCTCCGGACGGCTCGGCGGGGAGCTGTTTTTT,CASSSGRLGGELFF
TRBJ2-3,-,-,TRBV5-1,TGCGCCAGCAGCTTGGCAGGGGCGCAGGTTGCAGATACGCAGTATTTT,CASSLAGAQVADTQYF
TRBJ2-4,-,-,TRBV5-1,TGCGCCAGCAGCGAGGACGCAGAAAACATTCAGTACTTC,CASSEDAENIQYF
TRBJ1-2,-,few,TRBV11-2,TGTGCCAGCAGCTCTTTTCGACAGGAGGATGGCTACACCTTC,CASSSFRQEDGYTF
TRBJ1-1,TRBD1,-,TRBV5-1,TGCGCCAGCAGCCCCCGGGACAGGGGGGCGAACACTGAAGCTTTCTTT,CASSPRDRGANTEAFF
TRBJ2-1,-,-,TRBV7-8,TGTACCAGCAGCTTAGAGGGTGGGGTCAATGAGCACTTCTTC,CTSSLEGGVNEHFF
TRBJ2-1,-,few,TRBV29-1,TGCAGCGCTCAATCCCCGTACAATGAGCAGTTCTTC,CSAQSPYNEQFF
TRBJ2-7,-,few,TRBV5-1,TGCGCCAGCAGCTTGGATTTGAGGCAGTCCCATTCCTACGAGCAGTACTTC,CASSLDLRQSHSYEQYF
TRBJ2-1,TRBD2,few,TRBV5-1,TGCGCCAGCAGGTTGACTAGCGGGAGCTCCAATGAGCAGTTCTTC,CASRLTSGSSNEQFF
TRBJ2-7,-,many,TRBV20-1,TGCAGTGCTAGGGACAAGAGCTACGAGCAGTACTTC,CSARDKSYEQYF
TRBJ1-6,TRBD1,-,TRBV5-1,TGCGCCAGCAGCTTGGGACAGGGGTTCAACTCACCCCTCCACTTT,CASSLGQGFNSPLHF
TRBJ1-5,TRBD1,-,TRBV19,TGTGCCAGTAGTATAGACAGGGGGCATCAGCCCCAGCATTTT,CASSIDRGHQPQHF
TRBJ2-7,-,-,TRBV20-1,TGCAGTGCATCCGCCAGCAGGCTCCCCTCCTACGAGCAGTACTTC,CSASASRLPSYEQYF
TRBJ2-1,-,few,TRBV7-6,TGTGCCAGCAGCTTTGGGGACTCTCACAATGAGCAGTTCTTC,CASSFGDSHNEQFF
TRBJ2-3,-,-,TRBV12-3/TRBV12-4,TGTGCCAGCAGTGAGAACCGGGACATACTATGGGATACGCAGTATTTT,CASSENRDILWDTQYF
TRBJ2-3,-,few,TRBV4-2,TGTGCCAGCGGAGAAGCCTCCACAGATACGCAGTATTTT,CASGEASTDTQYF
TRBJ2-7,-,many,TRBV20-1,TGCAGTGCTAGACGTGCTGGGGGGAGCTCCTACGAGCAGTACTTC,CSARRAGGSSYEQYF
TRBJ2-7,TRBD2,many,TRBV20-1,TGCAGTGCTAGTAGCGGGAGGGCCCAATACGAGCAGTACTTC,CSASSGRAQYEQYF
TRBJ2-4,-,few,TRBV11-2,TGTGCCAGCAGTTTCCGGACAGACGTGACCAAAAACATTCAGTACTTC,CASSFRTDVTKNIQYF
TRBJ2-7,TRBD1,-,TRBV20-1,TGCAGTGCTTCGGGACAGGGAAACTACGAGCAGTACTTC,CSASGQGNYEQYF
TRBJ1-1,-,many,TRBV5-1,TGCGCCAGCAGCTTGGCCGGGTTGGAAGCTTTCTTT,CASSLAGLEAFF
TRBJ2-2,-,once,TRBV12-3/TRBV12-4,TGTGCCAGCAGTTTACTCAGGGGGAACACCGGGGAGCTGTTTTTT,CASSLLRGNTGELFF
TRBJ1-1,-,-,TRBV7-9,TGTGCCAGCAGCTCATTAGAGGTTCGGGTGGGGGACACTGAAGCTTTCTTT,CASSSLEVRVGDTEAFF
TRBJ2-3,TRBD2,many,TRBV7-2,TGTGCCAGCAGCTTAGGCCTAGCGGGAGGAGATACGCAGTATTTT,CASSLGLAGGDTQYF
TRBJ2-7,-,many,TRBV20-1,TGCAGTGCTAGAGACGACGCGACGGGGACCGCCTACGAGCAGTACTTC,CSARDDATGTAYEQYF
TRBJ2-1,TRBD2,-,TRBV20-1,TGCAGTGCTAGAGTGCGCGGGAGGACCTACAATGAGCAGTTCTTC,CSARVRGRTYNEQFF
TRBJ2-1,TRBD1,-,TRBV7-9,TGTGCCAGCAGCTTAATACAGGGGGCGGCCAATGAGCAGTTCTTC,CASSLIQGAANEQFF